One sample yielded the 21 T cell receptor beta chains listed below, sequenced in a study of tumor-infiltrating lymphocytes in primary liver carcinoma. The study co-extracted DNA and RNA from about 19-30 mg of unsorted bulk tissue. Production of TCR beta cDNA used 400 to 650 ng total RNA together with a constant-region primer. Nested multiplex PCR, run for three rounds with slightly modified ARM-PCR, yielded TCR beta libraries. For around 9 cycles apiece, the opening two PCR rounds ran with TRBV1-TRBV30 forward primers and a C-beta reverse primer. TCRdb reprocessed the multiplex PCR reads with MiXCR, giving one entry per CDR3 protein. The sample includes some 55,000 distinct CDR3 sequences, around 79% of them seen just once. Sequenced: liver tumor tissue from sampling region 2. The subset here: tumor region T2, inferior pole. The receptor set was obtained from a man aged 40-55 years with primary liver carcinoma and hepatitis B virus infection.

Regarding this clonotype: A read error is likely, as this CDR3 ends without the conserved phenylalanine or tryptophan. The chain is built from TRBV11-2 and TRBJ2-2; weak D call: TRBD1 (6 bases). The germline V gene encodes CDR1 SGHAT and CDR2 FQNNGV. The CDR3 has 16 residues. The CDR3 loop is CASSSRQASNAGELFL. CDR3 in DNA: TGTGCCAGCAGTTCCAGACAGGCTTCGAACGCCGGGGAGCTGTTTCTT.

This chain uses TRBV4-2 with TRBJ2-1; TRBD2 matches 13 bases. Per the germline V gene, CDR1 is LGHNA and CDR2 is YNFKEQ. Trimming took 5 bases from V and 5 from J; bases not matched to a gene: 6. The CDR3 is 16 amino acids. CDR3 DNA: TGTGCCAGCAGCATAACCGGGACTAGCGGGAACAATGAGCAGTTCTTC. Encoded protein: CASSITGTSGNNEQFF.

This clonotype was observed once. V and J are TRBV11-2 and TRBJ2-7; 9 positions agree with TRBD1. The V and J ends lost 5 bases and 3 bases, in that order; junction bases with no gene match: 14. Germline CDR1 SGHAT, CDR2 FQNNGV. CDR3 length equals 17 residues. Here the CDR3 reads CASSIDLPGQGGYEQYF. The CDR3, as DNA: TGTGCCAGCAGCATCGACCTGCCGGGACAGGGAGGCTACGAGCAGTACTTC.

With respect to this clonotype: The junction departs from germline at one end; a sequencing error may be responsible. The chain employs TRBV6-5 and TRBJ2-1; perhaps TRBD1 as D (5 bases). Per the germline V gene, CDR1 is MNHEY and CDR2 is SVGAGI. The CDR3 has 15 amino acids. CDR3: CAGREYRSSYNEQFF. The CDR3 DNA sequence: TGTGCCGGTAGGGAATACAGGAGCTCCTACAATGAGCAATTCTTC.

Concerning this clonotype itself: The CDR3 carries no conserved terminal phenylalanine or tryptophan, so it likely arises from a read error. The J gene is TRBJ2-3, the V gene TRBV29-1; 7 bases match TRBD1. The CDR3 runs 14 residues. Germline values: CDR1 SQVTM, CDR2 ANQGSEA. This CDR3 is CSVQTGPGTYTQYL. CDR3 nucleotide sequence: TGCAGCGTTCAGACAGGGCCGGGCACATATACGCAGTATTTA.

By share of the sample, this clonotype is medium-sized. V usage is TRBV7-8 and J usage is TRBJ2-3, with D possibly TRBD1 on 6 matching bases. Germline CDR1 SGHVS, CDR2 FQNEAQ. The CDR3 totals 14 residues. V was cut by 6 bases and J by 0 bases, with 10 bases left in between. In nucleotides, the CDR3 is TGTGCCAGCAGGGACAGAACTAGCACAGATACGCAGTATTTT. Its translation: CASRDRTSTDTQYF.

Regarding this clonotype: One end of the junction varies from germline; a read error may be responsible. The chain recombines TRBV4-2 with TRBJ2-1; TRBD2 agrees at 9 bases. CDR1 is LGHNA, CDR2 YNFKEQ, per germline. The CDR3 has 17 residues. CDR3 protein: CGSSQGLGGRDHNEQFF. The CDR3 region has the DNA TGTGGCAGCAGCCAAGGTCTGGGCGGGAGGGACCACAATGAGCAGTTCTTC.

To note about this clonotype: Compared with germline, one end of the junction differs, possibly owing to a read error. DNA of the CDR3: TGTGTCAGCAGCCCGGACACTTACGAACAGTACTTC. It encodes CVSSPDTYEQYF. The V call is TRBV4-2, the J call TRBJ2-7, with a weak D call TRBD1 (5 bases). CDR1 is LGHNA, CDR2 YNFKEQ, per germline. The CDR3 has 12 amino acids.

This clonotype was seen a handful of times. This chain joins TRBV7-2 and TRBJ2-1; D perhaps matches TRBD2 (6 bases). Trimming removed 5 bases at V and 4 bases at J, with 24 bases between. Germline assignment: CDR1 SGHTA and CDR2 FQGNSA. This CDR3 is built from 18 residues. The CDR3 coding sequence is TGTGCCAGCAGCCCCCTTTCGTCAGGACTACCGGGATACAATGAGCAGTTCTTC. It yields the protein CASSPLSSGLPGYNEQFF. Drawing the rest from reference TRBV7-2 and TRBJ2-1, the complete variable domain is GAGVSQSPSNKVTEKGKDVELRCDPISGHTALYWYRQSLGQGLEFLIYFQGNSAPDKSGLPSDRFSAERTGGSVSTLTIQRTQQEDSAVYLCASSPLSSGLPGYNEQFFGPGTRLTVL.

This clonotype showed up just once. At one of its ends the junction is not consistent with the germline gene, which may arise from a read error. The chain carries TRBV10-1 and TRBJ2-5; D call uncertain. This CDR3 has 13 residues. Germline V gene lookup returns CDR1 WNHNN and CDR2 SYGVQD (reference sequence). CDR3 DNA: TGCGGCACTCAAGAAAGTTTCCAAGGGACCCAGTACTTC. It is translated as CGTQESFQGTQYF.

This clonotype was found a few times. V usage is TRBV29-1 and J usage is TRBJ2-2; 8 bases map to TRBD1. Germline V gene lookup returns CDR1 SQVTM and CDR2 ANQGSEA. V lost 3 bases, J lost 12 bases, and 9 bases stayed unmatched. The CDR3 has 13 residues. This chain's CDR3 is CSVDQGAPRQLFF. The CDR3 region has the DNA TGCAGCGTTGACCAGGGGGCACCCAGGCAGCTGTTTTTT.

About this clonotype itself: Mismatch with germline at one junction end may stem from a read error. This chain connects TRBV29-1 to TRBJ2-7; TRBD1 matches 9 bases. This CDR3 comprises 14 residues. From germline, CDR1 is SQVTM and CDR2 ANQGSEA. The CDR3: CGVITGGSPYDQYF. As DNA, the CDR3 is TGCGGCGTTATTACAGGGGGCAGCCCCTACGACCAGTACTTC.

The V gene is TRBV6-5, the J gene TRBJ2-7; no firm D call. Germline values: CDR1 MNHEY, CDR2 SVGAGI. The CDR3 length is 13 residues. V dropped 5 bases and J dropped 13 bases, with 21 bases sitting between them. The CDR3 nucleotides read TGTGCCAGCAGTGGCCCGACTGGGAACCGGCACTACTTC. This sequence encodes CASSGPTGNRHYF.

A word on this clonotype: Here the CDR3 omits its conserved ending phenylalanine or tryptophan, so a read error is the likely source. The J gene is TRBJ2-3, the V gene TRBV11-2, with 9 nucleotides matching TRBD2. Losses at the gene ends were 1 base for V and 4 bases for J; bases not matched to a gene: 9. Looked up from germline, CDR1 is SGHAT and CDR2 is FQNNGV. The CDR3 totals 17 residues. CDR3 in amino acids: CASSLGPWREGADTQYI. The CDR3 DNA follows: TGTGCCAGCAGCTTAGGGCCATGGCGGGAGGGGGCAGATACGCAGTATATT.

Comment on this clonotype: A much bigger clone sits one base away, suggesting this may be a read error. The chain is built from TRBV28 and TRBJ2-1, with a weak D call TRBD2 (6 bases). The CDR3 loop spans 14 amino acids. Germline V gene sequence: CDR1 MDHEN, CDR2 SYDVKM. The CDR3 nucleotides are TGTGCCAGGAGTTCCCCGGGACTCTACAATGAGCAGTTCTTC. Translated: CARSSPGLYNEQFF.

For this clonotype: This CDR3 is missing its conserved last phenylalanine or tryptophan, likely due to a read error. The CDR3 sequence is CASSSSPGWEQFL. As DNA, the CDR3 is TGCGCCAGCAGTTCCTCCCCCGGGTGGGAGCAGTTCCTC. V usage is TRBV4-1 and J usage is TRBJ2-1; the D is unclear. The CDR3 is made up of 13 amino acids. CDR1 and CDR2 (germline): MGHRA, YSYEKL. Trimming took off 6 bases at V and 10 bases at J, with 16 bases between the two ends.

This chain connects TRBV5-5 to TRBJ1-1; D is possibly TRBD1 (5 bases). Germline loops: CDR1 SGHKS, CDR2 YYEKEE (reference sequence). The CDR3 has 15 residues. The V end was cut by 2 bases, the J end by 1 base, with 12 bases between. The DNA for the CDR3 is TGTGCCAGCAGCTTAGTCGGGGGAACGAACACTGAAGCTTTCTTT. As protein: CASSLVGGTNTEAFF.

Regarding this clonotype: A read error is likely, as this CDR3 ends without the conserved phenylalanine or tryptophan. The CDR3 DNA is TGTGCCAGCATGGGATCGGTAGCAGCCCCCAAAGAGACCCAGTACCTC. Translation gives CASMGSVAAPKETQYL. This chain joins TRBV12-3 or TRBV12-4 and TRBJ2-5; D call uncertain. The CDR3 extends over 16 amino acids. V was cut by 7 bases and J by 3 bases, with 21 bases left in between.

This clonotype was picked up many times. V usage is TRBV10-3 and J usage is TRBJ2-7; weak D call: TRBD2 (6 bases). V was trimmed by 4 bases and J by 6 bases, leaving 19 bases between them. This CDR3 is built from 15 residues. Germline-derived CDR1 and CDR2 are ENHRY and SYGVKD. Here the CDR3 reads CAISGTVRESIEQYF. CDR3 bases: TGTGCCATCAGTGGAACTGTCCGGGAGAGTATCGAGCAGTACTTC.

For this clonotype: One end of the junction does not line up with germline, which may come from a read error. The CDR3 bases are TGCGCCAGCAGCCGGGCGGGAGGGTACAATGAGCAAATCTTC. Translating gives CASSRAGGYNEQIF. The chain employs TRBV4-1 and TRBJ2-1; 9 nucleotides align to TRBD2. CDR1 and CDR2 from the germline V gene are MGHRA and YSYEKL. This CDR3 contains 14 residues.

As to this clonotype: The junction departs from the called germline gene at one end, perhaps through a read error. The genes are TRBV12-5 and TRBJ2-1, with D unclear. The germline CDR1 and CDR2 sequences are LGHNT and FRNRAP. The CDR3 length is 12 residues. The CDR3 bases are TGTGCTAGTGGGACCGGCGGCAATGAGCAGCTCTTC. It yields the protein CASGTGGNEQLF.